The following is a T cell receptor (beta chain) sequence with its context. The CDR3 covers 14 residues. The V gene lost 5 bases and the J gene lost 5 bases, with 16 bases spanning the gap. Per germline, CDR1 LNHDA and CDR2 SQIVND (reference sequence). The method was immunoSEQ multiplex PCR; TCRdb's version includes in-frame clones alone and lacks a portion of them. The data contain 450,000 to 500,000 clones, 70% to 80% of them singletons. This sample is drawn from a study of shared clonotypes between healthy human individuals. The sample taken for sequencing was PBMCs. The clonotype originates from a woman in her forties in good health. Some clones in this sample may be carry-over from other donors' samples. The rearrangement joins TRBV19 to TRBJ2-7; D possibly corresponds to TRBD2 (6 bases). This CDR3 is CASSLGGILNEQYF. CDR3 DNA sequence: TGTGCCAGTAGTTTGGGCGGGATACTGAACGAGCAGTACTTC.